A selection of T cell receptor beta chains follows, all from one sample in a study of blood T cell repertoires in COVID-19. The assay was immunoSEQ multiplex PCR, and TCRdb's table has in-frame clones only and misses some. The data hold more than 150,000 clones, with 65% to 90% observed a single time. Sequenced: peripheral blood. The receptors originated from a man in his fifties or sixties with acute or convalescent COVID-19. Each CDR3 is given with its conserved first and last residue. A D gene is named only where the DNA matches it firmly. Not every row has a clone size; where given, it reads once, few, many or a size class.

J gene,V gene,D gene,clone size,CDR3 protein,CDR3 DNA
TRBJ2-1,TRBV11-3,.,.,CASSFGSSYNEQFF,TGTGCCAGCAGCTTCGGTAGCTCCTACAATGAGCAGTTCTTC
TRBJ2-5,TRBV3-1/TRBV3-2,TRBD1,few,CASSPGTVEETQYF,TGTGCCAGCAGCCCTGGGACAGTTGAAGAGACCCAGTACTTC
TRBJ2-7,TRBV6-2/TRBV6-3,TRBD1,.,CASSPRGQASYEQYF,TGTGCCAGCAGCCCGCGGGGACAGGCCTCCTACGAGCAGTACTTC
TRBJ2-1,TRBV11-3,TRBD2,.,CASSLGRGLADNYNEQFF,TGTGCCAGCAGCTTAGGCCGTGGGCTAGCGGACAACTACAATGAGCAGTTCTTC
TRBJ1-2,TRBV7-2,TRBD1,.,CASSLGQGATGYTF,TGTGCCAGCAGCTTAGGACAGGGGGCTACGGGCTACACCTTC
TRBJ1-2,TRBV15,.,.,CATSRATEIRVYGYTF,TGTGCCACCAGCAGAGCGACAGAAATACGCGTCTATGGCTACACCTTC
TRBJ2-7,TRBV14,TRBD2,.,CASSSRATSGSYEQYF,TGTGCCAGCAGTTCTAGGGCCACTAGCGGGAGCTACGAGCAGTACTTC
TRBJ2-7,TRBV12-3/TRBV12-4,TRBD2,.,CASTGGGSYEQYF,TGTGCCAGCACCGGGGGGGGTTCCTACGAGCAGTACTTC
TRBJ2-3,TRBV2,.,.,CASTGTDTQYF,TGTGCCAGTACAGGTACAGATACGCAGTATTTT
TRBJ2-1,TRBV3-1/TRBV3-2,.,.,CASSQGPPYNEQFF,TGTGCCAGCAGCCAAGGGCCTCCCTACAATGAGCAGTTCTTC
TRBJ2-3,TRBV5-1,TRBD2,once,CASSLGRGFVADTQYF,TGCGCCAGCAGCTTGGGGCGGGGGTTTGTTGCAGATACGCAGTATTTT
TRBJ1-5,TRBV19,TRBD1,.,CASSTTGGYSNQPQHF,TGTGCCAGTAGTACGACAGGGGGCTATAGCAATCAGCCCCAGCATTTT
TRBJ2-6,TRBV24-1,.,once,CATSDLPGRAGANVLTF,TGTGCCACCAGTGATCTCCCCGGGCGGGCTGGGGCCAACGTCCTGACTTTC
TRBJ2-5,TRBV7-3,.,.,CASSTRNQETQYF,TGTGCCAGCAGCACTAGAAACCAAGAGACCCAGTACTTC
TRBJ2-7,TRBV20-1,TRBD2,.,CSASGGVVAGVYDEQYF,TGCAGTGCTAGTGGGGGAGTGGTAGCGGGAGTTTATGACGAGCAGTACTTC
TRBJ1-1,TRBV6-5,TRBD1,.,CASSSGQGGGTEAFF,TGTGCCAGCAGTTCTGGACAGGGAGGTGGAACTGAAGCTTTCTTT
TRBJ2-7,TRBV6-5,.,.,CASSYSNRVPYEQYF,TGTGCCAGCAGTTATTCGAACAGGGTCCCCTACGAGCAGTACTTC
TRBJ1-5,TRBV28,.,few,CASSYLGEPQHF,TGTGCCAGCAGCTACCTCGGGGAGCCCCAGCATTTT
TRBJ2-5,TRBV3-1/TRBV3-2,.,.,CASSQRETQYF,TGTGCCAGCAGCCAACGGGAGACCCAGTACTTC
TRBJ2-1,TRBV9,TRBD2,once,CASSVGGLAFSEQFF,TGTGCCAGCAGCGTAGGGGGACTAGCGTTTAGCGAGCAGTTCTTC
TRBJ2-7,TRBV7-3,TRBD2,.,CASSLTGTSGPYEQYF,TGTGCCAGCAGCTTAACCGGGACTAGCGGACCCTACGAGCAGTACTTC